A single sample gave rise to the 31 T cell receptor beta chains below, sequenced in a study of brain metastases from non-small cell lung cancer. Libraries were prepared by immunoSEQ multiplex PCR; TCRdb keeps only in-frame clonotypes and omits some of them. The data show 1,000 to 1,500 clones, approximately 83% seen once. Sequenced material: tumor-adjacent normal tissue. The receptors derive from a donor at least 40 years old with non-small cell lung cancer.

On this clone itself: One end of the junction fails to match germline, which may point to a read error. The V gene is TRBV2, the J gene TRBJ2-1; 7 bases fit TRBD2. Germline CDR1 SNHLY, CDR2 FYNNEI. The CDR3 length is 16 residues. CDR3 coding DNA: TGTGCTAGCACCGGGGAGGGCCGGAGCTACAATGTTGTGCAGTTCTTC. Protein product: CASTGEGRSYNVVQFF.

The chain is built from TRBV19 and TRBJ2-1; D is unresolved. Germline lookup yields CDR1 LNHDA and CDR2 SQIVND (reference sequence). Trimming took 5 bases from V and 8 from J, leaving 10 bases between them. The CDR3 is 12 amino acids. The CDR3 nucleotides are TGTGCCAGTAGTTCCCACTGGGATGAGCAGTTCTTC. Translation gives CASSSHWDEQFF.

The rearrangement links TRBV30 to TRBJ1-2, with TRBD1 matching 9 bases. The junction had 4 bases not matched to a gene; V was cut back by 5 bases and J by 6 bases. Germline assignment: CDR1 GTSNPN and CDR2 SVGIG (reference sequence). The CDR3 consists of 12 residues. Here the CDR3 DNA reads TGTGCCTGGGACAGGGGGAACGATGGCTACACCTTC. This encodes CAWDRGNDGYTF.

The chain employs TRBV2 and TRBJ2-7; the D is unclear. The ends were cut back, 5 bases at V and 3 bases at J, with 11 bases in the middle. The length of the CDR3 is 13 residues. From germline, CDR1 is SNHLY and CDR2 FYNNEI. CDR3 nucleotide sequence: TGTGCCAGCAGTTTAGATCGGTTCTACGAGCAGTACTTC. As protein: CASSLDRFYEQYF.

The chain recombines TRBV4-3 with TRBJ1-5; D not resolved. V lost 3 bases, J lost 3 bases, and 12 bases lay in between. This CDR3 region has 15 residues. Germline V gene lookup returns CDR1 LGHNA and CDR2 YSLEER. The CDR3 nucleotides are TGCGCCAGCAGCCAGGATAACAGCTTCAATCAGCCCCAGCATTTT. This translates into CASSQDNSFNQPQHF.

The chain has TRBV6-4 and TRBJ2-1; 9 bases match TRBD2. The V segment lost 5 bases and the J segment 10 bases; nucleotides outside the gene matches: 12. This CDR3 is built from 15 residues. CDR1 and CDR2 from the germline V gene are MRHNA and SNTAGT. CDR3 sequence (DNA): TGTGCCAGCAGTTCTCTAGCGGGGTCCAGGGGAGAGCAGTTCTTC. Protein sequence: CASSSLAGSRGEQFF.

Details on this clone: Other DNA sequences of this sample code for an identical CDR3. The V call is TRBV29-1, the J call TRBJ2-7; D assignment may be TRBD1 or TRBD2 (5 bases each). The CDR3 is made up of 13 amino acids. V was trimmed by 4 bases and J by 7 bases, leaving 17 bases between them. Germline CDR1 and CDR2: SQVTM and ANQGSEA. CDR3 in DNA: TGCAGCGTTGTCCGGGACCCCCTCGGGGAGCAGTACTTC. Protein: CSVVRDPLGEQYF.

The chain combines TRBV3-1 (or the pseudogene TRBV3-2) with TRBJ2-5, with 14 positions matching TRBD2. Germline assignment: CDR1 LGHDT and CDR2 YNNKEL (reference sequence). This CDR3 contains 16 residues. V gave up 5 bases and J gave up 2 bases; unmatched junction bases: 4. CDR3 residues: CASSNWTSGGQETQYF. The CDR3 DNA is TGTGCCAGCAGCAATTGGACTAGCGGGGGGCAAGAGACCCAGTACTTC.

This chain joins TRBV18 and TRBJ2-2, with D unresolved. The CDR3 is 11 amino acids. V was cut by 5 bases and J by 5 bases, with 3 bases left in between. CDR1 is KGHSH and CDR2 is LQKENI in the germline V gene. The CDR3 DNA is TGTGCCAGCTCAGGAACCGGGGAGCTGTTTTTT. Translating gives CASSGTGELFF. Complete variable domain (other parts from reference TRBV18 and TRBJ2-2): NAGVMQNPRHLVRRRGQEARLRCSPMKGHSHVYWYRQLPEEGLKFMVYLQKENIIDESGMPKERFSAEFPKEGPSILRIQQVVRGDSAAYFCASSGTGELFFGEGSRLTVL.

This chain joins TRBV14 and TRBJ2-5; possibly TRBD1 for D (6 bases). V was shortened by 4 bases and J by 4 bases, with 16 bases between the two germline ends. CDR1 is SGHDN, CDR2 FVKESK, per germline. The CDR3 length is 15 residues. The DNA of the CDR3 is TGTGCCAGCAGCCTCAGGGGTGGCGGCGCAGAGACCCAGTACTTC. It translates to CASSLRGGGAETQYF.

Note on this clone: Different DNA sequences within this sample yield the same CDR3. The J gene is TRBJ1-5, the V gene TRBV19, with D maybe TRBD1 (6 bases). Trimming stripped 2 bases from V and 0 bases from J, with 17 bases between. This CDR3 has 18 residues. Per germline, CDR1 LNHDA and CDR2 SQIVND (reference sequence). The CDR3 loop is CASSIKGVAGSSNQPQHF. For the CDR3, the DNA is TGTGCCAGTAGTATAAAGGGGGTTGCGGGTTCTAGCAATCAGCCCCAGCATTTT. The full variable domain, its missing parts supplied by reference TRBV19 and TRBJ1-5, is DGGITQSPKYLFRKEGQNVTLSCEQNLNHDAMYWYRQDPGQGLRLIYYSQIVNDFQKGDIAEGYSVSREKKESFPLTVTSAQKNPTAFYLCASSIKGVAGSSNQPQHFGDGTRLSIL.

The rearrangement joins TRBV6-5 to TRBJ2-3; 9 nucleotides match TRBD1. The junction had 8 bases not matched to a gene; V was cut back by 8 bases and J by 5 bases. CDR3 size: 14 residues. Germline V gene lookup returns CDR1 MNHEY and CDR2 SVGAGI. The CDR3 spells CASASRTGVDTQYF. CDR3 in DNA: TGTGCCAGCGCCTCGCGGACAGGGGTAGATACGCAGTATTTT.

This sequence joins TRBV14 and TRBJ2-7; D is unresolved. The CDR3 length is 14 residues. CDR1 is SGHDN and CDR2 is FVKESK in the germline V gene. The V gene lost 4 bases and the J gene lost 0 bases, with 10 bases spanning the gap. The CDR3 coding sequence is TGTGCCAGCAGCCCCGGGCTTAGCTCCTACGAGCAGTACTTC. It specifies CASSPGLSSYEQYF.

The V call is TRBV2, the J call TRBJ2-2; D is unresolved. Trimming took 7 bases from V and 3 from J, leaving 12 bases between them. The CDR3 is 14 amino acids. CDR1 is SNHLY, CDR2 FYNNEI, per germline. CDR3 region: CASTRTQDTGELFF. In DNA, the CDR3 is TGTGCCAGCACTAGGACCCAGGACACCGGGGAGCTGTTTTTT. The full variable domain, in which reference TRBV2 and TRBJ2-2 provide the parts outside the CDR3, is EPEVTQTPSHQVTQMGQEVILRCVPISNHLYFYWYRQILGQKVEFLVSFYNNEISEKSEIFDDQFSVERPDGSNFTLKIRSTKLEDSAMYFCASTRTQDTGELFFGEGSRLTVL.

The gene calls are TRBV5-1 and TRBJ2-7, with a tentative D call TRBD2 (6 bases). The germline V gene encodes CDR1 SGHRS and CDR2 YFSETQ. The CDR3 runs to 13 residues. The V end lost 2 bases, the J end lost 7 bases, and 13 bases lay between the germline ends. CDR3 loop: CASSFSGGEEQYF. In nucleotides, the CDR3 is TGCGCCAGCAGCTTTAGCGGAGGAGAGGAGCAGTACTTC. Together with reference TRBV5-1 and TRBJ2-7, the CDR3 gives the full variable domain: KAGVTQTPRYLIKTRGQQVTLSCSPISGHRSVSWYQQTPGQGLQFLFEYFSETQRNKGNFPGRFSGRQFSNSRSEMNVSTLELGDSALYLCASSFSGGEEQYFGPGTRLTVT.

The V and J genes are TRBV10-3 and TRBJ2-7; no clear D. The ends were cut back, 3 bases at V and 3 bases at J, with 9 bases in the middle. From germline, CDR1 is ENHRY and CDR2 SYGVKD. The CDR3 consists of 13 residues. CDR3 sequence (DNA): TGTGCCATCAGTGACGGGCGTGGCTACGAGCAGTACTTC. Amino acids: CAISDGRGYEQYF.

This clone has a handful of counts. This chain uses TRBV19 with TRBJ1-5, with 9 bases aligning to TRBD1. The V and J ends lost 5 bases and 9 bases, in that order; junction bases with no gene match: 8. The V gene's germline CDR1 is LNHDA and CDR2 SQIVND (reference sequence). The CDR3 runs 14 residues. CDR3 sequence: CASSPDRGNGPQHF. In nucleotides, the CDR3 is TGTGCCAGTAGTCCTGACAGGGGGAATGGGCCCCAGCATTTT.

With regard to this clone: The same CDR3 also results from other DNA sequences found in this sample. The CDR3 DNA sequence: TGTGCCAGTAGTCCTCGGGGGTACAATGAGCAGTTCTTC. It is translated as CASSPRGYNEQFF. The J gene is TRBJ2-1, the V gene TRBV19; D perhaps matches TRBD2 (6 bases). The CDR3 runs 13 residues. The V and J ends lost 5 bases and 4 bases respectively, with 9 bases between them. The germline V gene has CDR1 LNHDA and CDR2 SQIVND (reference sequence). Variable domain in full (rest from reference TRBV19 and TRBJ2-1): DGGITQSPKYLFRKEGQNVTLSCEQNLNHDAMYWYRQDPGQGLRLIYYSQIVNDFQKGDIAEGYSVSREKKESFPLTVTSAQKNPTAFYLCASSPRGYNEQFFGPGTRLTVL.

This clone was picked up one time. The J gene is TRBJ2-7, the V gene TRBV6-5, with D unclear. V was pared by 9 bases and J by 4 bases, with 13 bases between. The germline V gene encodes CDR1 MNHEY and CDR2 SVGAGI. The CDR3 length is 12 residues. CDR3 DNA: TGTGCCAGTCTATCCCCAACTTACGAGCAGTACTTC. Its translation: CASLSPTYEQYF.

The chain carries TRBV5-4 and TRBJ2-3, with 9 bases fitting TRBD1. The CDR3 is 15 residues long. The J segment lost 3 bases and the V segment lost 5 bases, leaving 7 bases of the junction unmatched. Germline-derived CDR1 and CDR2 are SGHNT and YYREEE (reference sequence). The CDR3 here is CASRQGQGQTDTQYF. CDR3 DNA sequence: TGTGCCAGCAGGCAGGGACAGGGTCAGACAGATACGCAGTATTTT.

V and J are TRBV29-1 and TRBJ2-3; 12 positions match TRBD2. Trimming cost V 7 bases and J 3 bases; bases outside gene matches: 5. This CDR3 region has 14 residues. CDR1 and CDR2 from the germline V gene are SQVTM and ANQGSEA. The CDR3 is CSGKLAGGTDTQYF. The CDR3 DNA follows: TGCAGCGGGAAACTAGCGGGGGGTACAGATACGCAGTATTTT.

This chain joins TRBV19 and TRBJ1-3, with a weak D call TRBD1 (6 bases). CDR1 is LNHDA and CDR2 is SQIVND in the germline V gene (reference sequence). The CDR3 contains 15 residues. The V gene lost 7 bases and the J gene lost 0 bases, with 13 bases spanning the gap. In DNA form, the CDR3 reads TGTGCCAGTATTCCGGACAGCGCCTCTGGAAACACCATATATTTT. Protein: CASIPDSASGNTIYF. The complete variable domain, with remaining parts taken from reference TRBV19 and TRBJ1-3, reads DGGITQSPKYLFRKEGQNVTLSCEQNLNHDAMYWYRQDPGQGLRLIYYSQIVNDFQKGDIAEGYSVSREKKESFPLTVTSAQKNPTAFYLCASIPDSASGNTIYFGEGSWLTVV.

Only one count was recorded for this clone. The chain couples TRBV27 to TRBJ1-5, with D possibly being TRBD1 (5 bases). The CDR3 has 14 residues. Looked up from germline, CDR1 is MNHEY and CDR2 is SMNVEV (reference sequence). The V gene lost 5 bases and the J gene lost 2 bases, with 10 bases spanning the gap. CDR3 protein: CASSLGVGNQPQHF. In nucleotides, the CDR3 is TGTGCCAGCAGTCTAGGGGTGGGCAATCAGCCCCAGCATTTT.

This sequence joins TRBV29-1 and TRBJ2-2; TRBD2 might be the D (6 bases). From germline, CDR1 is SQVTM and CDR2 ANQGSEA. Trimming left V 3 bases short and J 5 bases short, with 10 bases between. The CDR3 consists of 13 residues. CDR3 DNA sequence: TGCAGCGTTGACGTTGGGGGGACCGGGGAGCTGTTTTTT. Its translation: CSVDVGGTGELFF.

On this clone itself: This sample includes further DNA sequences coding for the same CDR3. V usage is TRBV29-1 and J usage is TRBJ2-3, with a tentative D call TRBD1 (5 bases). Germline V gene sequence: CDR1 SQVTM, CDR2 ANQGSEA. This CDR3 is 14 amino acids long. V dropped 3 bases and J dropped 6 bases, with 16 bases sitting between them. CDR3 residues: CSVEQGKIPDTQYF. CDR3 nucleotide sequence: TGCAGCGTTGAGCAGGGCAAGATACCGGATACGCAGTATTTT.

The chain recombines TRBV28 with TRBJ1-3; D is ambiguous. CDR3 length: 13 amino acids. Per the germline V gene, CDR1 is MDHEN and CDR2 is SYDVKM. Trimming took 8 bases from V and 1 from J, leaving 9 bases between them. Here the CDR3 reads CASREGSGNTIYF. The CDR3, as DNA: TGTGCCAGCCGTGAGGGTTCTGGAAACACCATATATTTT.

This clone was counted between two and nine times. The chain is built from TRBV14 and TRBJ2-3; tentative D call: TRBD1 (5 bases). Deletions cut 0 bases from V and 4 bases from J, with 14 bases between. CDR3 length equals 16 residues. The germline gives CDR1 SGHDN, CDR2 FVKESK. DNA of the CDR3: TGTGCCAGCAGCCAAGATCCGACAGTCATGGCAGATACGCAGTATTTT. Amino acid sequence: CASSQDPTVMADTQYF. The whole variable domain, remainder taken from reference TRBV14 and TRBJ2-3, is EAGVTQFPSHSVIEKGQTVTLRCDPISGHDNLYWYRRVMGKEIKFLLHFVKESKQDESGMPNNRFLAERTGGTYSTLKVQPAELEDSGVYFCASSQDPTVMADTQYFGPGTRLTVL.

J is TRBJ1-6 and V is TRBV7-9; 7 bases match TRBD1. Germline V gene data show CDR1 as SEHNR and CDR2 as FQNEAQ (reference sequence). The ends lost 11 bases at V and 8 bases at J; junction bases unmatched: 18. CDR3 length equals 16 residues. The DNA of the CDR3 is TGTGCCGACTCGGGGACAGTCGGTAGGAACTATTCACCCCTCCACTTT. This gives the protein CADSGTVGRNYSPLHF.

This clone was seen just once. The chain links TRBV6-1 to TRBJ2-5; D is unclear. CDR3 length: 12 residues. Germline CDR1 and CDR2: MNHNS and SASEGT. The ends were cut back, 6 bases at V and 4 bases at J, with 9 bases in the middle. The CDR3 sequence: CASSPSRETQYF. CDR3 sequence (DNA): TGTGCCAGCAGCCCGAGTCGAGAGACCCAGTACTTC.

In regard to this clone: One end of the junction does not line up with germline, which may come from a read error. The sample contains more than one DNA sequence encoding this CDR3. The chain is built from TRBV29-1 and TRBJ1-2, with TRBD1 matching 8 bases. The germline V gene encodes CDR1 SQVTM and CDR2 ANQGSEA. CDR3 length: 14 residues. Here the CDR3 DNA reads TGCAGCGTCCAGGGGGCAGGAGTCGGCTATGGCTACACTTTC. This gives the protein CSVQGAGVGYGYTF.

The chain couples TRBV12-3 or TRBV12-4 to TRBJ2-7; D gene uncertain. This CDR3 is 13 amino acids long. V was trimmed by 4 bases and J by 3 bases, leaving 10 bases between them. CDR3 residues: CASSSSYLYEQYF. The CDR3 bases are TGTGCCAGCAGTTCCTCTTACCTCTACGAGCAGTACTTC.